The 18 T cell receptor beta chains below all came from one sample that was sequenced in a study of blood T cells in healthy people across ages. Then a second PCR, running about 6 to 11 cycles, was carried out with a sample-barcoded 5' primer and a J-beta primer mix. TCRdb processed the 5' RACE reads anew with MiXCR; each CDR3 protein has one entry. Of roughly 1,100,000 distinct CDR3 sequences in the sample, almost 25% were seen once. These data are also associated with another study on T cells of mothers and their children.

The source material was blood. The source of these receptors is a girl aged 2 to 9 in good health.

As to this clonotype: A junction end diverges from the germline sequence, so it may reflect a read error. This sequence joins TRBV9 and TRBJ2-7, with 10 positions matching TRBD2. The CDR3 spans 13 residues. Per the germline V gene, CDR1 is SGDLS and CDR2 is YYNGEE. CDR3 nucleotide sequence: TGTGTCAGCAGCGTAGCGGGAGGATGGGAGCAGTACTTC. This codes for CVSSVAGGWEQYF.

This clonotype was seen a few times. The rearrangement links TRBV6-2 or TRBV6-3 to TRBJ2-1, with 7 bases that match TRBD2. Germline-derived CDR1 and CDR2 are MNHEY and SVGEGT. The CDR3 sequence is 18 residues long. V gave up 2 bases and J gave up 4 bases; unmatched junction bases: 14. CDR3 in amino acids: CASSYHMGRGFGYNEQFF. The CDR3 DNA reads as TGTGCCAGCAGTTACCACATGGGGAGGGGCTTCGGGTACAATGAGCAGTTCTTC.

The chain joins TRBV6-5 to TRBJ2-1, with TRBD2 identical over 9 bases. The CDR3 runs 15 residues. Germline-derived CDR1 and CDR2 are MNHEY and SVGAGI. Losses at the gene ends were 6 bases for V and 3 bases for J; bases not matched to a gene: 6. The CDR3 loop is CASRVGTSLYNEQFF. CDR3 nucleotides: TGTGCCAGCAGGGTGGGGACTAGCCTCTACAATGAGCAGTTCTTC.

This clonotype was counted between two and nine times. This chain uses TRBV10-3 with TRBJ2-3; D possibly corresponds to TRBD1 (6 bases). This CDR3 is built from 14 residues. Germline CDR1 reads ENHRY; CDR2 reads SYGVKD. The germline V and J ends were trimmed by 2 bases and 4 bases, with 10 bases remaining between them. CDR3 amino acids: CAISEGDKADTQYF. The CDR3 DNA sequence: TGTGCCATCAGTGAGGGGGACAAGGCAGATACGCAGTATTTT.

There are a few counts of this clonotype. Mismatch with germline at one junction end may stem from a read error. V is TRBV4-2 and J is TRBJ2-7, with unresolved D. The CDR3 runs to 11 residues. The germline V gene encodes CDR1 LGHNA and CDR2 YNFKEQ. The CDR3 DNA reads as TGTGCCAGCAGCCAAGATAGCAAGGTCGCGTTC. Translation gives CASSQDSKVAF.

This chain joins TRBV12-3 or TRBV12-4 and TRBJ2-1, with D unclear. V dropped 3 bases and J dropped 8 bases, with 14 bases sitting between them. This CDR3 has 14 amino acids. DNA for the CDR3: TGTGCCAGCAGTTTGGTCCAGTTCTTGGATGAGCAGTTCTTC. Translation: CASSLVQFLDEQFF.

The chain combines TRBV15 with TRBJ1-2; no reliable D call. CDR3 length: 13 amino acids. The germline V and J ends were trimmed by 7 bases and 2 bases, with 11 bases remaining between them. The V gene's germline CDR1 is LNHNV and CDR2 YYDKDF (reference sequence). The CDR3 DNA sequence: TGTGCCACCACCGGTGGCGGAAACTATGGCTACACCTTC. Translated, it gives CATTGGGNYGYTF.

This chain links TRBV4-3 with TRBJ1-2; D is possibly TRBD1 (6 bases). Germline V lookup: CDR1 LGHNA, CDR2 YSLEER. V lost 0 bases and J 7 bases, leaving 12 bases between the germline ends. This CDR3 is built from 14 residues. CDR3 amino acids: CASSQDTGWAGYTF. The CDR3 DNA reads TGCGCCAGCAGCCAAGACACAGGGTGGGCTGGCTACACCTTC.

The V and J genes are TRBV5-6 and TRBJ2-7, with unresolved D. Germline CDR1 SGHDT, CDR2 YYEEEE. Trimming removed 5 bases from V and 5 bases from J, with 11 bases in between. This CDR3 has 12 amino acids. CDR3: CASRIGPHEQYF. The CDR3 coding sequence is TGTGCCAGCAGGATCGGTCCCCACGAGCAGTACTTC.

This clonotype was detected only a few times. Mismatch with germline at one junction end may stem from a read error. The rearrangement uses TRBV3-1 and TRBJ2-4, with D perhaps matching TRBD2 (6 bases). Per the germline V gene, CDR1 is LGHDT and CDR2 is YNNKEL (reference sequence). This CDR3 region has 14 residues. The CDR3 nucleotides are TGTGCCAGTAGCCAAGAGGCGGGGAGAAACATTCAGTACTTC. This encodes CASSQEAGRNIQYF.

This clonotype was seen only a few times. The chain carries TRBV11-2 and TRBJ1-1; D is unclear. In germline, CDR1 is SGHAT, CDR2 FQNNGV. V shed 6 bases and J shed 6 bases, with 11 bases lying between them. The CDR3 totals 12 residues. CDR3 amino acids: CASRSKASEAFF. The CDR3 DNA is TGTGCCAGCAGATCTAAGGCGTCTGAAGCTTTCTTT.

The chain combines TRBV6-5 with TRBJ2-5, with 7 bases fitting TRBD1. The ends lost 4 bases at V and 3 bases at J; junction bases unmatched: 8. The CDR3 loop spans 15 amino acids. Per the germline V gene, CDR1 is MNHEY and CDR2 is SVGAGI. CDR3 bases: TGTGCCAGCAGTTGGGCCCCAGGGGGAGAAGAGACCCAGTACTTC. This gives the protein CASSWAPGGEETQYF.

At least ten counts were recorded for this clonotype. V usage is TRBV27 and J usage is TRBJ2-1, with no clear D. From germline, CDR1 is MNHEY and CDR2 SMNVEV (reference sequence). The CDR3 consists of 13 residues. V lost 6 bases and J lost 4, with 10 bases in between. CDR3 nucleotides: TGTGCCAGCAGCCAAGGCGATTACAATGAGCAGTTCTTC. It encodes CASSQGDYNEQFF.

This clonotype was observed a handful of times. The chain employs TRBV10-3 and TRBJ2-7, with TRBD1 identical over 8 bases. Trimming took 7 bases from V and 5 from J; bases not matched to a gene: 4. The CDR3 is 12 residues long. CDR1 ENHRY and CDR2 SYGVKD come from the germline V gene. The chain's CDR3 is CAITATGDEQYF. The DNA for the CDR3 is TGTGCCATCACCGCGACAGGGGACGAGCAGTACTTC.

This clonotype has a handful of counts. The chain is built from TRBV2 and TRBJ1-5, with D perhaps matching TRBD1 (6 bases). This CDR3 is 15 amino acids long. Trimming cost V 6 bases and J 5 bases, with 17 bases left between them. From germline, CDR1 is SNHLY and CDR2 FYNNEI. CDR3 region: CASRPGTSPDQPQHF. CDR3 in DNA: TGTGCCAGCAGGCCCGGGACATCGCCCGATCAGCCCCAGCATTTT.

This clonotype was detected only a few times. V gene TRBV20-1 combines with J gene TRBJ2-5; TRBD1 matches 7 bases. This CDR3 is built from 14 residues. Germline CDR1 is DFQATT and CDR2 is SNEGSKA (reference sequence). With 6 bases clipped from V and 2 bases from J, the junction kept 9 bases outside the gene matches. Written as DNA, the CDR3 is TGCAGTGCCGAATACAGGGGATTTCAAGAGACCCAGTACTTC. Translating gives CSAEYRGFQETQYF.

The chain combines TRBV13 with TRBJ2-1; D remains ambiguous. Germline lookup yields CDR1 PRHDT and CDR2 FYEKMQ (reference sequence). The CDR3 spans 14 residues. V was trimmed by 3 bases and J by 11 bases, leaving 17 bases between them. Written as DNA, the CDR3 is TGTGCCAGCAGCTTCGGGCGTTCCATGAATAAGCAGTTCTTC. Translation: CASSFGRSMNKQFF.

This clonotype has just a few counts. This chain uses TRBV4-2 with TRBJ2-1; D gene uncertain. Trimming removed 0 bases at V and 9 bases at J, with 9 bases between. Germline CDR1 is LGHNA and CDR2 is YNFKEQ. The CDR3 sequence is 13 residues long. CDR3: CASSQDRAGEQFF. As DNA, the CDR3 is TGTGCCAGCAGCCAAGATCGGGCAGGTGAGCAGTTCTTC.